This entry lists 19 T cell receptor beta chains sequenced from one sample in a study of blood T cells in healthy people across ages. Using a J-beta primer mix together with a sample-barcoded 5' primer, a second PCR was run for about 7 to 12 cycles. TCRdb used MiXCR to reprocess the 5' RACE reads, holding one entry per CDR3 protein. The table has over 950,000 distinct CDR3 sequences, less than 45% seen once; the top ten hold approximately 14%. Input material: blood. The receptors were sampled from a man aged 18-30 years in good health.

This clonotype was detected only a few times. The chain employs TRBV25-1 and TRBJ2-3, with 9 nucleotides matching TRBD2. Germline V CDR1 and CDR2: MGHDK, SYGVNS. V shed 5 bases and J 0 bases; nucleotides not matched to a gene: 6. This CDR3 has 16 amino acids. As DNA, the CDR3 is TGTGCCAGCAGTCCTTCCCTAGCGGGGAGCACAGATACGCAGTATTTT. Amino acids: CASSPSLAGSTDTQYF.

V and J are TRBV15 and TRBJ2-5; D uncertain. Germline V gene data show CDR1 as LNHNV and CDR2 as YYDKDF (reference sequence). V gave up 6 bases and J gave up 11 bases, with 16 bases separating them. The CDR3 has 12 amino acids. CDR3 sequence: CATSRQPNEQYF. For the CDR3, the DNA is TGTGCCACCAGTCGACAACCCAATGAGCAGTACTTC.

The chain's CDR3 is CASSLTVGGYGYTF. Written as DNA, the CDR3 is TGTGCCAGCAGCTTGACAGTTGGTGGCTATGGCTACACCTTC. This chain uses TRBV5-5 with TRBJ1-2; D uncertain. The germline CDR1 and CDR2 sequences are SGHKS and YYEKEE (reference sequence). The CDR3 is made up of 14 amino acids. The ends were cut back, 1 base at V and 4 bases at J, with 11 bases in the middle.

The CDR3 sequence is CSASWERSQGGETQYF. The CDR3 DNA reads TGCAGTGCTTCTTGGGAGCGGTCCCAGGGAGGGGAGACCCAGTACTTC. The V and J genes are TRBV20-1 and TRBJ2-5; TRBD2 aligns across 7 bases. This CDR3 comprises 16 residues. Germline V gene data show CDR1 as DFQATT and CDR2 as SNEGSKA (reference sequence). Germline trimming cut 5 bases from V and 5 bases from J; bases unmatched to any gene: 17.

About this clonotype itself: A much larger clone lies one base from this, so it may be a read error. The V gene is TRBV5-1, the J gene TRBJ1-2; D remains unclear. The CDR3 consists of 13 residues. The germline gives CDR1 SGHRS, CDR2 YFSETQ. The CDR3 bases are TGCGCCAGCAGCTTCGGCCAGAACTATGGCTGCACCTTC. Residues: CASSFGQNYGCTF. Together with reference TRBV5-1 and TRBJ1-2, the CDR3 gives the full variable domain: KAGVTQTPRYLIKTRGQQVTLSCSPISGHRSVSWYQQTPGQGLQFLFEYFSETQRNKGNFPGRFSGRQFSNSRSEMNVSTLELGDSALYLCASSFGQNYGCTFGSGTRLTVV.

This clonotype was counted only a few times. The chain is built from TRBV14 and TRBJ1-1; D perhaps matches TRBD1 (6 bases). Germline V gene data show CDR1 as SGHDN and CDR2 as FVKESK. The CDR3 sequence is 16 residues long. V lost 4 bases to trimming and J lost 0 bases, with 15 bases between them. CDR3 bases: TGTGCCAGCAGCCTTTTGGGGGGGCTGGTGAACACTGAAGCTTTCTTT. It yields the protein CASSLLGGLVNTEAFF.

This chain joins TRBV6-1 and TRBJ2-7; D is ambiguous. The V end lost 1 base, the J end lost 9 bases, and 10 bases lay between the germline ends. This CDR3 is built from 12 residues. The germline CDR1 and CDR2 sequences are MNHNS and SASEGT. CDR3 in amino acids: CASSEEQIGQYF. In nucleotides, the CDR3 is TGTGCCAGCAGTGAAGAACAAATAGGGCAGTACTTC.

The chain uses TRBV3-1 and TRBJ2-5; maybe TRBD2 (6 bases). With 4 bases removed from V and 1 base from J, the gap between germline ends came to 13 bases. This CDR3 is built from 15 residues. Germline-derived CDR1 and CDR2 are LGHDT and YNNKEL (reference sequence). The CDR3 reads CASSPPSTSQETQYF. DNA for the CDR3: TGTGCCAGCAGCCCCCCGTCGACTAGCCAAGAGACCCAGTACTTC.

J is TRBJ2-7 and V is TRBV12-3 or TRBV12-4; the D is unclear. The DNA end is a closer match to TRBJ2-5, so the J assignment may be wrong. The CDR3 consists of 14 residues. The CDR3 reads CASSKSSVRETQYF. Written as DNA, the CDR3 is TGTGCCAGCAGTAAATCGTCGGTGAGGGAGACCCAGTACTTC.

The V call is TRBV5-1, the J call TRBJ1-2; 8 bases map to TRBD1. After removal of 4 bases from V and 7 bases from J, the junction contained 9 bases not matched to a gene. CDR1 and CDR2 (germline): SGHRS, YFSETQ. The CDR3 extends over 14 amino acids. The CDR3 loop reads CASSVTGDLRGYTF. The CDR3 DNA is TGCGCCAGCAGCGTGACAGGGGATCTTCGTGGCTACACCTTC.

The sample holds a few counts of this clonotype. The CDR3 DNA reads as TGTGCCAGCAGTCCGGAGGGACAGGGAAACACCGGGGAGCTGTTTTTT. It encodes CASSPEGQGNTGELFF. This chain uses TRBV27 with TRBJ2-2, with 9 bases identical to TRBD1. The V segment lost 5 bases and the J segment 2 bases; nucleotides outside the gene matches: 6. CDR1 is MNHEY and CDR2 is SMNVEV in the germline V gene (reference sequence). The CDR3 is 16 amino acids.

To note about this clonotype: The junction does not match germline at one end; this may be a read error. The DNA for the CDR3 is TGTGCCAGCAATGAATATAAAGGGGGACAGCCGAACACTGAAGCTTTCTTT. Translating it yields CASNEYKGGQPNTEAFF. The chain employs TRBV25-1 and TRBJ1-1; 7 nucleotides line up with TRBD1. The CDR3 covers 17 residues. CDR1 and CDR2 from the germline V gene are MGHDK and SYGVNS.

This rearrangement joins TRBV7-3 to TRBJ2-3; 9 nucleotides line up with TRBD1. With V trimmed by 4 bases and J by 12 bases, 11 bases remained unmatched. Germline V gene data show CDR1 as SGHTA and CDR2 as FQGTGA. The CDR3 loop spans 14 amino acids. In DNA form, the CDR3 reads TGTGCCAGCAGCTCCGACCAAGGGACAGGGTCCCAGTATTTT. It translates to CASSSDQGTGSQYF.

The chain is built from TRBV4-1 and TRBJ2-1; TRBD2 agrees at 7 bases. The CDR3 loop spans 16 amino acids. Germline loops: CDR1 MGHRA, CDR2 YSYEKL. The trim removed 0 bases at V and 4 bases at J, leaving 6 bases unmatched. The CDR3 is CASSQEGAGIYNEQFF. In nucleotides, the CDR3 is TGCGCCAGCAGCCAAGAGGGAGCGGGGATTTACAATGAGCAGTTCTTC.

This clonotype occurred a few times. The chain joins TRBV7-2 to TRBJ1-4; no clear D gene. V was trimmed by 1 base and J by 6 bases, leaving 9 bases between them. The CDR3 covers 14 residues. Germline CDR1 is SGHTA and CDR2 is FQGNSA. The CDR3 protein is CASSLGVRDEKLFF. The CDR3 nucleotides are TGTGCCAGCAGCTTAGGTGTCCGAGATGAAAAACTGTTTTTT.

This chain joins TRBV7-9 and TRBJ2-1; a weak D match, TRBD2 (5 bases). This CDR3 comprises 17 residues. Germline-derived CDR1 and CDR2 are SEHNR and FQNEAQ (reference sequence). Deletions cut 2 bases from V and 6 bases from J, with 20 bases between. The CDR3 sequence is CASSLPVVGGRVNEQFF. The CDR3 nucleotides are TGTGCCAGCAGCTTACCGGTTGTCGGAGGAAGGGTCAATGAGCAGTTCTTC. Combining the CDR3 with reference TRBV7-9 and TRBJ2-1 gives the whole variable domain DTGVSQNPRHKITKRGQNVTFRCDPISEHNRLYWYRQTLGQGPEFLTYFQNEAQLEKSRLLSDRFSAERPKGSFSTLEIQRTEQGDSAMYLCASSLPVVGGRVNEQFFGPGTRLTVL.

This clonotype appeared a single time. V usage is TRBV7-3 and J usage is TRBJ2-5; TRBD1 agrees at 7 bases. With V trimmed by 2 bases and J by 5 bases, 11 bases remained unmatched. CDR3 length equals 16 residues. In germline, CDR1 is SGHTA, CDR2 FQGTGA. CDR3 DNA: TGTGCCAGCAGCTTATCTCCAGGGGGTACTATTGAGACCCAGTACTTC. Translation gives CASSLSPGGTIETQYF.

The chain employs TRBV6-6 and TRBJ2-5, with a tentative D call TRBD1 (5 bases). Judging by the DNA end, TRBJ2-7 fits better; the J call may be wrong. Germline CDR1 MNHNY, CDR2 SVGAGI (reference sequence). This CDR3 is built from 16 residues. For the CDR3, the DNA is TGTGCCAGCAGTTACTCGTCCCCAGGACATCTCTACGAGCAGTACTTC. Residues: CASSYSSPGHLYEQYF.

The chain joins TRBV5-1 to TRBJ2-5; 9 nucleotides align to TRBD2. The germline CDR1 and CDR2 sequences are SGHRS and YFSETQ. Trimming removed 2 bases from V and 11 bases from J; junction bases left unmatched: 16. CDR3 length: 16 residues. Here the CDR3 reads CASSLPSGGLYNEQYF. The CDR3 region has the DNA TGCGCCAGCAGCTTACCGAGCGGGGGGCTTTACAATGAGCAGTACTTC.